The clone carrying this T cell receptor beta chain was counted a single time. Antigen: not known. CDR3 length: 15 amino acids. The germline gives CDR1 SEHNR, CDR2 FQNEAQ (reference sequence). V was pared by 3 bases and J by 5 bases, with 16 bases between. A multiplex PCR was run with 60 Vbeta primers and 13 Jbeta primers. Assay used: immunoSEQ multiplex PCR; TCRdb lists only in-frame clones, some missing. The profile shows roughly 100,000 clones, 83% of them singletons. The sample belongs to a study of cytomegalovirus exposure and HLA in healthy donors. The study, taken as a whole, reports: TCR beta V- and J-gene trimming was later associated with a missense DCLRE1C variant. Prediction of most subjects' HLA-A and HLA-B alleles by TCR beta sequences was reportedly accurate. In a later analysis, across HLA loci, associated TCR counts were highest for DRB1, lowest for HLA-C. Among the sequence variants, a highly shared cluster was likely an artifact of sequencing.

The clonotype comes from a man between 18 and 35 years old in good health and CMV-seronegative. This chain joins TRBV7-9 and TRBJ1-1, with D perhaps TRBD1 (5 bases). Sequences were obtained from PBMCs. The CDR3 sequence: CASSLGGRLRTEAFF. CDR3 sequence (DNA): TGTGCCAGCAGCTTGGGGGGGAGGTTGAGGACTGAAGCTTTCTTT.